This T cell receptor beta chain was profiled in a study of shared clonotypes between healthy human individuals. On sorted subsets, replicate PCRs used 150 to 250 ng DNA, or 30,000 or so T cell genomes. Clones were sequenced by immunoSEQ multiplex PCR, and TCRdb holds only the in-frame ones, with some missing. The data show roughly 2 million clones, roughly 95% seen once. Findings and caveats of the study: Expectations were that clonotype sharing among donors would be affected by sequencing depth. Sampling used blood alone; tissue repertoires probably differ.

On this clone itself: Its antigen is undetermined. The sample carries other DNA sequences with the same CDR3.

Naive CD8 cells were CD45RO-negative, positively selected for CCR7, excluding terminally differentiated effector memory CD45RA+ cells. Source material: naive CD8+ T cells sorted from blood. This TCR derives from a man aged 18 to 30 in good health.

CDR3 in amino acids: CAWSVRGTGELFF. CDR3 in DNA: TGTGCCTGGAGTGTAAGGGGAACCGGGGAGCTGTTTTTT. The rearrangement links TRBV30 to TRBJ2-2, with D maybe TRBD1 (5 bases). Between the trimmed V and J ends, which lost 0 bases and 5 bases, there was a span of 7 bases. Germline V gene data show CDR1 as GTSNPN and CDR2 as SVGIG (reference sequence). This CDR3 has 13 amino acids. Based on the CDR3 plus reference TRBV30 and TRBJ2-2, the full variable domain is SQTIHQWPATLVQPVGSPLSLECTVEGTSNPNLYWYRQAAGRGLQLLFYSVGIGQISSEVPQNLSASRPQDRQFILSSKKLLLSDSGFYLCAWSVRGTGELFFGEGSRLTVL.